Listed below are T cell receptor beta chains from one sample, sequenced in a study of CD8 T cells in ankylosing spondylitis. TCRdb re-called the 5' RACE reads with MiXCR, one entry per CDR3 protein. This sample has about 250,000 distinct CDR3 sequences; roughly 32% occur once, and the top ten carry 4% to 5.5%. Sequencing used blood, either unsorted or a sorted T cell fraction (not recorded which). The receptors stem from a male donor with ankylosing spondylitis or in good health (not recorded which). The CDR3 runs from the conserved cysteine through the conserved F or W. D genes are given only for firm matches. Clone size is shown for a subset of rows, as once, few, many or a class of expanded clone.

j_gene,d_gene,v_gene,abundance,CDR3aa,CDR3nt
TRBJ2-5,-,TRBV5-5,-,CASSYQDRETQYF,TGTGCCAGCAGCTATCAGGATCGGGAGACCCAGTACTTC
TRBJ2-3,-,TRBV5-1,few,CASSLALDTDTQYF,TGCGCCAGCAGCTTGGCGCTAGACACAGATACGCAGTATTTT
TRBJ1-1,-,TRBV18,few,CASSRGISYPQAFF,TGTGCCAGCTCGCGGGGCATATCCTACCCCCAAGCTTTCTTT
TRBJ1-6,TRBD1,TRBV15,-,CATSRDRASVPLHF,TGTGCCACCAGCAGGGACAGGGCCTCGGTGCCCCTCCACTTT
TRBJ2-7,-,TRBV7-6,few,CASSLARDYEQYF,TGTGCCAGCAGCTTAGCTCGGGACTACGAGCAGTACTTC
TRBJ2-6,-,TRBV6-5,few,CASSYGGTFSGANVLTF,TGTGCCAGCAGTTACGGGGGAACTTTCTCTGGGGCCAACGTCCTGACTTTC
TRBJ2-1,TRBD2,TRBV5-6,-,CASSLATSGVGEQFF,TGTGCCAGCAGCTTGGCAACTAGCGGGGTAGGTGAGCAGTTCTTC
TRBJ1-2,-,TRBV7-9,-,CASSSTGWDGYTF,TGTGCCAGCAGCTCCACAGGGTGGGACGGCTACACCTTC
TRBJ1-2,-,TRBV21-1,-,CASSRSRTGVVVRGYTF,TGTGCCAGCAGCAGATCGAGGACAGGGGTTGTAGTGAGGGGCTACACCTTC
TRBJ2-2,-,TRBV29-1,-,CSYGYAGELFF,TGCAGCTACGGGTACGCCGGGGAGCTGTTTTTT
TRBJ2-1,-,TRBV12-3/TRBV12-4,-,CASSADSYNEQFF,TGTGCCAGCAGTGCCGACAGTTACAATGAGCAGTTCTTC
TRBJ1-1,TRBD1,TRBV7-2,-,CASSLMAGGSRTEAFF,TGTGCCAGCAGCCTAATGGCAGGGGGATCGAGGACTGAAGCTTTCTTT
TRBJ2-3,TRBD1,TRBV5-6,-,CASSPGTGGTDTQYF,TGTGCCAGCAGCCCGGGGACAGGGGGCACAGATACGCAGTATTTT